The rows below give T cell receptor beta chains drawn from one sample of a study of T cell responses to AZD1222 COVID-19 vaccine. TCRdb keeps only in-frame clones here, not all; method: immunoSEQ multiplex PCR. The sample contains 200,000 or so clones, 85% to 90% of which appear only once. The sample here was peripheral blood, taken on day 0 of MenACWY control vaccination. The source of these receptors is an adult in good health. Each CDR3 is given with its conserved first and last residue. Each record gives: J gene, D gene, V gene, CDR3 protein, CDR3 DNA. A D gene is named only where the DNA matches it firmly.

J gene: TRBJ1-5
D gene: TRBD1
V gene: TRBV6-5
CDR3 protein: CASSKGQGGNQPQHF
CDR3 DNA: TGTGCCAGCAGTAAGGGACAGGGGGGGAATCAGCCCCAGCATTTT

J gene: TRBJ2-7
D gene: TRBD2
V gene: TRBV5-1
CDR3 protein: CASSIAGDSYEQYF
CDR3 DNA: TGCGCCAGCAGCATAGCGGGGGATTCCTACGAGCAGTACTTC

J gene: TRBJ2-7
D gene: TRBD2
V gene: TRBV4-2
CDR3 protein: CASSQALAGRYEQYF
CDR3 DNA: TGTGCCAGCAGCCAAGCGCTAGCGGGACGGTACGAGCAGTACTTC

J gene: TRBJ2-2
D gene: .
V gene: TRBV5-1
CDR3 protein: CASSLAYRGELFF
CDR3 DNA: TGCGCCAGCAGCTTGGCCTACAGGGGGGAGCTGTTTTTT

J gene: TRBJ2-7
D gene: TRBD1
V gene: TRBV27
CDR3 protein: CASSSQPDRASYEQYF
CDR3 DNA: TGTGCCAGCAGTTCACAGCCGGACAGGGCCTCCTACGAGCAGTACTTC

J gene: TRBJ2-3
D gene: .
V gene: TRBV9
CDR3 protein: CASSVADTQYF
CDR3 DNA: TGTGCCAGCAGCGTCGCAGATACGCAGTATTTT

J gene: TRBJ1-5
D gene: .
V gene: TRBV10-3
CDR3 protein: CAISESGNQPQHF
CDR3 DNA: TGTGCCATCAGTGAGTCGGGGAATCAGCCCCAGCATTTT

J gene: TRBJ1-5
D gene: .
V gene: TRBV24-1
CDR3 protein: CATSEGIGQPQHF
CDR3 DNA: TGTGCCACCAGTGAGGGTATCGGCCAGCCCCAGCATTTT

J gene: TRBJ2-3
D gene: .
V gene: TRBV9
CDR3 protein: CASSPHGSTDTQYF
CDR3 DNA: TGTGCCAGCAGCCCTCACGGGAGCACAGATACGCAGTATTTT

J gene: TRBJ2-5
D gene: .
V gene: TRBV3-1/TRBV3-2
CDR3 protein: CASSPRGTSLRGQETQYF
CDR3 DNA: TGTGCCAGCAGCCCCCGGGGGACCTCGCTGAGGGGTCAAGAGACCCAGTACTTC

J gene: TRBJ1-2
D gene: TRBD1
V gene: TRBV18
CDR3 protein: CASSPSGGNSKNYGYTF
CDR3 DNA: TGTGCCAGCTCACCATCAGGGGGTAACTCCAAGAACTATGGCTACACCTTC

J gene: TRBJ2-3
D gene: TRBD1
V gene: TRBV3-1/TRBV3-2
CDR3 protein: CASTARGQRTDTQYF
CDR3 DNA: TGTGCCAGCACCGCCAGGGGACAGCGCACAGATACGCAGTATTTT

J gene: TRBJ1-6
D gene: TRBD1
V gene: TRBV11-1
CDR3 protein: CASRQGVGNSPLHF
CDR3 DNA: TGTGCCAGCCGACAGGGGGTCGGCAATTCACCCCTCCACTTT

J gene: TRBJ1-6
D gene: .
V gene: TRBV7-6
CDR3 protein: CASSLNQGLYNSPLHF
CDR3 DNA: TGTGCCAGCAGCTTAAATCAAGGACTGTATAATTCACCCCTCCACTTT

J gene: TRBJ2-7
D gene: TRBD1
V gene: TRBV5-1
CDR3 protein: CASSLMGQGAWEQYF
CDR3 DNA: TGCGCCAGCAGCTTAATGGGGCAGGGGGCCTGGGAGCAGTACTTC

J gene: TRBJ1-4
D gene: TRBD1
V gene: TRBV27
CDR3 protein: CASSTTGLEKLFF
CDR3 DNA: TGTGCCAGCAGTACGACAGGGCTGGAAAAACTGTTTTTT

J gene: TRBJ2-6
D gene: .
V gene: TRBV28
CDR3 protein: CASSLPRTGYSGANVLTF
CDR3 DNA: TGTGCCAGCAGTTTACCTCGAACAGGGTATTCTGGGGCCAACGTCCTGACTTTC

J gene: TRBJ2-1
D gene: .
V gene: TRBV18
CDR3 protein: CASSPPGRTYNEQFF
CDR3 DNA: TGTGCCAGCTCACCACCGGGCAGGACCTACAATGAGCAGTTCTTC

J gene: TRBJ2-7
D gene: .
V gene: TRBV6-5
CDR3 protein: CATGLDGAYEQYF
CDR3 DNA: TGTGCCACAGGCTTGGACGGGGCCTACGAGCAGTACTTC

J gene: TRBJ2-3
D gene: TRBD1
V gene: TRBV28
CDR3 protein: CASSTPTGGADTQYF
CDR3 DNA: TGTGCCAGCAGTACCCCGACAGGGGGTGCAGATACGCAGTATTTT

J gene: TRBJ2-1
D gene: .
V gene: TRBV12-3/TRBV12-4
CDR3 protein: CASHGPQANEQFF
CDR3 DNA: TGTGCCAGTCATGGCCCACAGGCTAATGAGCAGTTCTTC

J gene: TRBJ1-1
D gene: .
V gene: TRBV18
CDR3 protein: CASCRGMNTEAFF
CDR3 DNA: TGTGCCAGCTGCCGGGGGATGAACACTGAAGCTTTCTTT

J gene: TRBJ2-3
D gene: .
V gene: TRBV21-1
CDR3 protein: CASSKVRARAGDTQYF
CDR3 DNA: TGTGCCAGCAGCAAAGTGCGGGCTCGGGCCGGCGATACGCAGTATTTT

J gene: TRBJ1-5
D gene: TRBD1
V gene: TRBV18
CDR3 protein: CASSPGQGQAPQHF
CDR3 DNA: TGTGCCAGCTCACCGGGACAGGGACAGGCGCCCCAGCATTTT

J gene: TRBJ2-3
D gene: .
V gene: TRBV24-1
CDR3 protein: CATSDLPGSSDPDTQYF
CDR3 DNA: TGTGCCACCAGTGATTTGCCCGGGTCTAGCGATCCAGATACGCAGTATTTT